The 10 T cell receptor beta chains below come from one sample, sequenced in a study of blood T cell repertoires in COVID-19. Using immunoSEQ multiplex PCR, the repertoire was profiled, and TCRdb retains in-frame clones only, with some absent. The sample gives fewer than 70,000 clones, over 70% of which show up once; less than 4.5% is in the top ten. The specimen sequenced was peripheral blood. These receptors originate from a human donor in a cohort sampled during active COVID-19.

The sample holds a few counts of this clone. V gene TRBV3-1 (or the pseudogene TRBV3-2) combines with J gene TRBJ1-2; 7 bases align to TRBD1. V was clipped by 4 bases and J by 7 bases; unmatched bases: 6. Germline CDR1 is LGHDT and CDR2 is YNNKEL (reference sequence). The CDR3 sequence is 13 residues long. Here the CDR3 reads CASSPTGLGGYTF. CDR3 bases: TGTGCCAGCAGCCCGACAGGGTTGGGTGGCTACACCTTC.

The V and J genes are TRBV6-2 or TRBV6-3 and TRBJ2-5, with 7 positions matching TRBD1. CDR1 is MNHEY, CDR2 SVGEGT, per germline. This CDR3 region has 15 residues. The ends lost 5 bases at V and 0 bases at J; junction bases unmatched: 6. In DNA form, the CDR3 reads TGTGCCAGCAGTCGACAGGGTACCCACCAAGAGACCCAGTACTTC. Its protein is CASSRQGTHQETQYF.

The chain couples TRBV5-4 to TRBJ1-1, with 7 bases aligning to TRBD1. The CDR3 spans 15 residues. Germline trimming cut 4 bases from V and 0 bases from J; bases unmatched to any gene: 6. Germline loops: CDR1 SGHNT, CDR2 YYREEE (reference sequence). As DNA, the CDR3 is TGTGCCAGCAGCCCGGGGACAGTCATGAACACTGAAGCTTTCTTT. Protein: CASSPGTVMNTEAFF. The entire variable domain, with the rest obtained from reference TRBV5-4 and TRBJ1-1, is as follows: ETGVTQSPTHLIKTRGQQVTLRCSSQSGHNTVSWYQQALGQGPQFIFQYYREEENGRGNFPPRFSGLQFPNYSSELNVNALELDDSALYLCASSPGTVMNTEAFFGQGTRLTVV.

The CDR3 spells CASSPTSGGTSQYF. The CDR3 bases are TGTGCCAGCAGTCCCACTAGCGGGGGGACGTCGCAGTATTTT. The gene calls are TRBV7-3 and TRBJ2-3, with 12 bases lining up with TRBD2. This CDR3 is 14 amino acids long. Germline lookup yields CDR1 SGHTA and CDR2 FQGTGA. V shed 6 bases and J 10 bases; nucleotides not matched to a gene: 8.

The chain employs TRBV7-3 and TRBJ1-1; 8 bases fit TRBD1. With 5 bases clipped from V and 5 bases from J, the junction kept 13 bases outside the gene matches. Germline V gene sequence: CDR1 SGHTA, CDR2 FQGTGA. There are 16 residues in the CDR3. The CDR3 region is CASSPTPIQGGTEAFF. DNA of the CDR3: TGTGCCAGCAGCCCAACTCCTATACAGGGGGGGACTGAAGCTTTCTTT.

The CDR3 coding sequence is TGTGCCAGCAGCTTACAGTTGAACTATGGCTACACCTTC. This translates into CASSLQLNYGYTF. The rearrangement links TRBV7-2 to TRBJ1-2; D remains ambiguous. Germline V gives CDR1 SGHTA, CDR2 FQGNSA. The CDR3 consists of 13 residues. The V end was cut by 2 bases, the J end by 2 bases, with 6 bases between.

The chain employs TRBV5-5 and TRBJ2-5; weak D call: TRBD1 (7 bases). V lost 1 base and J lost 4, with 17 bases in between. The CDR3 runs to 16 residues. The germline V gene has CDR1 SGHKS and CDR2 YYEKEE (reference sequence). CDR3 sequence: CASSLSGGQEGETQYF. CDR3 nucleotides: TGTGCCAGCAGCTTGTCTGGCGGACAGGAGGGAGAGACCCAGTACTTC.

The V and J genes are TRBV7-3 and TRBJ2-2; 10 bases map to TRBD1. The V gene end was trimmed by 6 bases and the J gene end by 4 bases; junction bases not matched to a gene: 5. This CDR3 comprises 15 residues. Looked up from germline, CDR1 is SGHTA and CDR2 is FQGTGA. DNA for the CDR3: TGTGCCAGCAGTCGAGACAGGGGGCCCACCGGGGAGCTGTTTTTT. Encoded protein: CASSRDRGPTGELFF. The complete variable domain, with remaining parts taken from reference TRBV7-3 and TRBJ2-2, reads GAGVSQTPSNKVTEKGKYVELRCDPISGHTALYWYRQSLGQGPEFLIYFQGTGAADDSGLPNDRFFAVRPEGSVSTLKIQRTERGDSAVYLCASSRDRGPTGELFFGEGSRLTVL.

This clone has just a few counts. The chain has TRBV5-1 and TRBJ1-1, with D possibly being TRBD1 (6 bases). This CDR3 contains 14 residues. Germline CDR1 is SGHRS and CDR2 is YFSETQ. Trimming left V 1 base short and J 3 bases short, with 10 bases between. CDR3 sequence reads: CASSLPGQHTEAFF. CDR3 sequence (DNA): TGCGCCAGCAGCTTGCCGGGACAACACACTGAAGCTTTCTTT.

This rearrangement joins TRBV27 to TRBJ2-3, with 12 bases fitting TRBD2. This CDR3 is built from 15 residues. J was trimmed by 5 bases and V by 8 bases; bases with no gene match: 8. Per the germline V gene, CDR1 is MNHEY and CDR2 is SMNVEV (reference sequence). The CDR3 here is CASGLAGGPGDTQYF. The CDR3 DNA is TGTGCCAGCGGCCTAGCGGGGGGGCCAGGAGATACGCAGTATTTT.